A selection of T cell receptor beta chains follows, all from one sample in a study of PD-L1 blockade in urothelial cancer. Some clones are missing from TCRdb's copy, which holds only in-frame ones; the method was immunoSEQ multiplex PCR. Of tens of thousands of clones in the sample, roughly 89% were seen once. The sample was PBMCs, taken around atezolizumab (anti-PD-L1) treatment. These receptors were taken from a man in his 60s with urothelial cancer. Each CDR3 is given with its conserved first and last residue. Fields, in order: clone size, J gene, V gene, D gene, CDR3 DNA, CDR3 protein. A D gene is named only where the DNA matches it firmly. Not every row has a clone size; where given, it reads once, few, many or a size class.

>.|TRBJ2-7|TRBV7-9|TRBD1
TGTGCCAGCAGCTTAGTGGGACAGGGCTACGAGCAGTACTTC
CASSLVGQGYEQYF
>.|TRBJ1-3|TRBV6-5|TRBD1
TGTGCCAGCAGGGGAACGGGACAGGGTAACACCATATATTTT
CASRGTGQGNTIYF
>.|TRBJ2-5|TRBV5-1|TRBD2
TGCGCCAGCAGCAAGACGGGAGGCCCCGGGGAGACCCAGTACTTC
CASSKTGGPGETQYF
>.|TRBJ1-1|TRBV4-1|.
TGCGCCAGCAGCCACCCCGGGGGGGGTAGGACTGAAGCTTTCTTT
CASSHPGGGRTEAFF
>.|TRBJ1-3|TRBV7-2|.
TGTGCCAGCAGCATCGGACACTACTCTGGAAACACCATATATTTT
CASSIGHYSGNTIYF
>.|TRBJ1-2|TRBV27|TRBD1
TGTGCCAGCAGTCCTACCCCCGGGACAGTATTATATGGCTACACCTTC
CASSPTPGTVLYGYTF
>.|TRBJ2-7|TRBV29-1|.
TGCAGCGTGATAAGCGGATCCTCCTACGAGCAGTACTTC
CSVISGSSYEQYF
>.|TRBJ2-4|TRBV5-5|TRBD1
TGTGCCAGCAGCTTGGGAAAGCCGCGACAGGGCGTAGCCAAAAACATTCAGTACTTC
CASSLGKPRQGVAKNIQYF
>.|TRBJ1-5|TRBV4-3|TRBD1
TGCGCCAGCAGCCAAGATTGGGCAGGGGGTCAGCCCCAGCATTTT
CASSQDWAGGQPQHF
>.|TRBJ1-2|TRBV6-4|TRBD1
TGTGCCAGCAGAGGGGACAGCCACTATGGCTACACCTTC
CASRGDSHYGYTF
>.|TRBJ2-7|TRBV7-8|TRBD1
TGTGCCAGCAGCTCGAGCAGGGGGCTGTTCTACGAGCAGTACTTC
CASSSSRGLFYEQYF
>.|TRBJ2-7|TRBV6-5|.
TGTGCCAGCAATCCCACAGGGGGGGTCGGAGAGCAGTACTTC
CASNPTGGVGEQYF
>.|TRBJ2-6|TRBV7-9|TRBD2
TGTGCCAGCAGCCGGGGGGGAGCTGGGGCCAACGTCCTGACTTTC
CASSRGGAGANVLTF
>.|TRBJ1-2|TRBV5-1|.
TGCGCCAGCAGCTTGGGGGCGTCGATGGGCTACACCTTC
CASSLGASMGYTF
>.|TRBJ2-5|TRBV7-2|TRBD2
TGTGCCAGCAGCCCCACACTAGGAGCGGGGGGGGAGACCCAGTACTTC
CASSPTLGAGGETQYF
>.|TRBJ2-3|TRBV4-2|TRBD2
TGTGCCAGCAGGCCGAGAGGAGCGGGGGGAACAGATACGCAGTATTTT
CASRPRGAGGTDTQYF
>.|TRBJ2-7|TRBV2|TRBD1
TGTGCCAGCAGACAGGGGGTGTCCGAGCAGTACTTC
CASRQGVSEQYF
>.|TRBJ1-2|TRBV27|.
TGTGCCAGCAGTTCAAATACCAGGGGTGTAAACTATGGCTACACCTTC
CASSSNTRGVNYGYTF
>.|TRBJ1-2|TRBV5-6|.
TGTGCCAGCAGCCTGTCGGGCAGGGCCACTAACTATGGCTACACCTTC
CASSLSGRATNYGYTF
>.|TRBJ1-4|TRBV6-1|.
TGTGCCAGCAGTGGGTTTCACAGGGCAGGGAATGAAAAACTGTTTTTT
CASSGFHRAGNEKLFF
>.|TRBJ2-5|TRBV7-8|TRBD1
TGTGCCAGCAGCCGACAGGGTCCAGTGGAGACCCAGTACTTC
CASSRQGPVETQYF
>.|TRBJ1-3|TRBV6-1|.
TGTGCCAGCAGTATACAGGGCCTCTCTGGAAACACCATATATTTT
CASSIQGLSGNTIYF
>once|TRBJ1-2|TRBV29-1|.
TGCAGCGTTGAGAGGGGGGGAGGCTATGGCTACACCTTC
CSVERGGGYGYTF
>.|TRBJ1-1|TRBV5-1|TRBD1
TGCGCCAGCAGCCCGGGACAGACCTACACTGAAGCTTTCTTT
CASSPGQTYTEAFF
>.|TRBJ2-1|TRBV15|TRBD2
TGTGCCACCAGCACAAGGGACTCCCGAACTAGCGGGAGGGGGGCCTACAATGAGCAGTTCTTC
CATSTRDSRTSGRGAYNEQFF
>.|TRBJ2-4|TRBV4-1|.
TGCGCCAGCAGCCAAGGAGGCAGGGGCGCAGGCGAAAACATTCAGTACTTC
CASSQGGRGAGENIQYF
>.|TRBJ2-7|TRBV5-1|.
TGCGCCAGCAGCTTGGTGGGGAGCGAGAGCTCCTACGAGCAGTACTTC
CASSLVGSESSYEQYF
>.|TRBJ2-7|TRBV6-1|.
TGTGCCAGCAGTGCTACCTGGGGTGGGGCGAGCTCCTACGAGCAGTACTTC
CASSATWGGASSYEQYF
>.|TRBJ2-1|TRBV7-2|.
TGTGCCAGCAGCGTCCCGGGACAAATTTCCGGCAATGAGCAGTTCTTC
CASSVPGQISGNEQFF
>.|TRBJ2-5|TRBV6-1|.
TGTGCCAGCAGTGAAGGTGGCCGGGGGACCCAGTACTTC
CASSEGGRGTQYF
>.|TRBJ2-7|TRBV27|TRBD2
TGTGCCAGCAGTCGGTTCGGACTAGCGGGAGGGCCTAGGGACGAGCAGTACTTC
CASSRFGLAGGPRDEQYF
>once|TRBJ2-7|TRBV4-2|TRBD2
TGTGCCAGCAGCCAAGAAGGGTTCGGGGGGACCACCTACGAGCAGTACTTC
CASSQEGFGGTTYEQYF
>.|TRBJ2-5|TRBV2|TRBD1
TGTGCCAGCAGCGAAAAGACAGGGTCCTGGGAGACCCAGTACTTC
CASSEKTGSWETQYF
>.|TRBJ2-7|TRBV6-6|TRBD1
TGTGCCAGCAGTCGGGGACAGGGGTCGTACGAGCAGTACTTC
CASSRGQGSYEQYF
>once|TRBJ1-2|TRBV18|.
TGTGCCAGCTCACCAACTCCGGGGGAGAGTGAGGGCTACACCTTC
CASSPTPGESEGYTF
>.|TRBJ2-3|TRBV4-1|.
TGCGCCAGCACAAAATGGGCTACCGGGGCAGATACGCAGTATTTT
CASTKWATGADTQYF
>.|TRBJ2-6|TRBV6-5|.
TGTGCCAGCAGACAGGCACCGTACGGGGCCAACGTCCTGACTTTC
CASRQAPYGANVLTF
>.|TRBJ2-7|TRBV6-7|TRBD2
TGTGCCAGCAGCTTCCGGCGGGAGGATTACGAGCAGTACTTC
CASSFRREDYEQYF
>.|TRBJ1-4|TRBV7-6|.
TGTGCCAGCAGTCCACTCGCAGGTAGTGGCGATGAAAAACTGTTTTTT
CASSPLAGSGDEKLFF
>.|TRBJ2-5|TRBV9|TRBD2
TGTGCCAGATCGGGGGAGCGGGGGGGCATGGAGACCCAGTACTTC
CARSGERGGMETQYF
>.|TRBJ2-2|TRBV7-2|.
TGTGCCAGCAGCCAAACGGGAGGGGGCGCGGGCGGGGAGCTGTTTTTT
CASSQTGGGAGGELFF
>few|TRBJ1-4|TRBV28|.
TGTGCCAGCCTACCCTACCGGGGTGCCACAGCTGAAAAACTGTTTTTT
CASLPYRGATAEKLFF
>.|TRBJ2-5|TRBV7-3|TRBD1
TGTGCCAGCAGCTCTGGGACAGGGGAGACCCAGTACTTC
CASSSGTGETQYF
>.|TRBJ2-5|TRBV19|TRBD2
TGTGCCAGTAGTGACACTAGCGGGAGGATCGAGACCCAGTACTTC
CASSDTSGRIETQYF